This T cell receptor beta chain was captured by sequencing in a study of T cell clonotyping in hematopoietic cell transplantation. General study points: After transplant, recipient diversity fell while pathologically expanded clonotypes grew through day 180. CD4 and CD8 repertoire contributions could not be separated without sorting.

On this clone: Its target is unknown.

Samples: about 28 days before transplant, then days 30, 100 and 180 after. Profiling relied on immunoSEQ multiplex PCR, and the TCRdb table lists in-frame clones only, not all of them. The repertoire holds roughly 5,000 clones, with roughly 93% as singletons. The germline V gene has CDR1 MDHEN and CDR2 SYDVKM. V was pared by 6 bases and J by 3 bases, with 5 bases of the junction left unmatched. This CDR3 is built from 14 residues. The receptor was derived from a female patient in her fifties who had an allogeneic stem cell transplant from a related donor, so the T cells may come from the graft donor. Some clones in this sample may be carry-over from other donors' samples. The chain uses TRBV28 and TRBJ2-7; 10 bases line up with TRBD2. The sample here was peripheral blood mononuclear cells, taken 100 days after allogeneic stem cell transplant. The CDR3 DNA reads TGTGCCAGCAGGTATATAGCGGGGGGCTACGAGCAGTACTTC. It yields the protein CASRYIAGGYEQYF.